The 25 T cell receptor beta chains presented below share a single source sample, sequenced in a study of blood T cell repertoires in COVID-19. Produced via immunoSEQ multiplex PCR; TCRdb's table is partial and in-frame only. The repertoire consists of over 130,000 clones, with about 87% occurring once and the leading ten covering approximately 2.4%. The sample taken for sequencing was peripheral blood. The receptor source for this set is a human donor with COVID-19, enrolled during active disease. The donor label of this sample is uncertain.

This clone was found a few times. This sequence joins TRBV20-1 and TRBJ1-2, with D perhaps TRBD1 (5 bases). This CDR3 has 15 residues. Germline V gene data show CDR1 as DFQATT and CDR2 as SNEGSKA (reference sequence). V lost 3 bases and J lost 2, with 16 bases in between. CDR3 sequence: CSASRYGGGNYGYTF. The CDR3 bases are TGCAGTGCTAGTCGTTATGGGGGAGGAAACTATGGCTACACCTTC.

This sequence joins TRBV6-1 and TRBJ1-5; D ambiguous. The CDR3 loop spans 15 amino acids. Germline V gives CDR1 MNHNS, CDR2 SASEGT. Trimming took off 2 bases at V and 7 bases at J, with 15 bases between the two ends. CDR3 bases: TGTGCCAGCAGTGAACGAGCAGAGGATTTCCAGCCCCAGCATTTT. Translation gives CASSERAEDFQPQHF.

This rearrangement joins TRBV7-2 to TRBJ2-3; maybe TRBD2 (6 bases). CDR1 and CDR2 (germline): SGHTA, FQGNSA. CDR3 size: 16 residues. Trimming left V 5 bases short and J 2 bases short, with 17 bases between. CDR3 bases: TGTGCCAGCAGCCCTGTAGGCGGGGAACTCACAGATACGCAGTATTTT. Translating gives CASSPVGGELTDTQYF.

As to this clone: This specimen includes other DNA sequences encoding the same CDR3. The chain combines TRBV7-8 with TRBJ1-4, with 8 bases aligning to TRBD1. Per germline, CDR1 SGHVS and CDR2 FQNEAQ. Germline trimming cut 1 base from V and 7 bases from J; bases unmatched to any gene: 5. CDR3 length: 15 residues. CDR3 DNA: TGTGCCAGCAGCTTAGTTACAGGGGGAGGTGAAAAACTGTTTTTT. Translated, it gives CASSLVTGGGEKLFF. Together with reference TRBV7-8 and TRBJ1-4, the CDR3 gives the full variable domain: GAGVSQSPRYKVAKRGQDVALRCDPISGHVSLFWYQQALGQGPEFLTYFQNEAQLDKSGLPSDRFFAERPEGSVSTLKIQRTQQEDSAVYLCASSLVTGGGEKLFFGSGTQLSVL.

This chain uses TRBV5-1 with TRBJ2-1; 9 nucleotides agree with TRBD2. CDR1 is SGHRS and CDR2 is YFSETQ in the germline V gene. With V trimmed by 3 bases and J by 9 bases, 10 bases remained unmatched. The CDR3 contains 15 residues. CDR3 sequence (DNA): TGCGCCAGCAGCTCCTTTAGCGGGAGCGCAGGTGAGCAGTTCTTC. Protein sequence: CASSSFSGSAGEQFF. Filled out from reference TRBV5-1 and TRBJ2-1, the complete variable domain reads KAGVTQTPRYLIKTRGQQVTLSCSPISGHRSVSWYQQTPGQGLQFLFEYFSETQRNKGNFPGRFSGRQFSNSRSEMNVSTLELGDSALYLCASSSFSGSAGEQFFGPGTRLTVL.

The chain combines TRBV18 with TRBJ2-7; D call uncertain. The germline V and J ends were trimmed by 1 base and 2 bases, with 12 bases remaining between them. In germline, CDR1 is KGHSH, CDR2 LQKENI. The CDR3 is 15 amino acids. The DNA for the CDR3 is TGTGCCAGCTCACCACAAGAACAGAACACCTACGAGCAGTACTTC. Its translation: CASSPQEQNTYEQYF.

The DNA of the CDR3 is TGTGCCAGCAGCTTAGGGATAGGGGGGGACACTGAAGCTTTCTTT. This sequence encodes CASSLGIGGDTEAFF. The genes are TRBV11-2 and TRBJ1-1; possible D gene TRBD1, 6 bases. Per the germline V gene, CDR1 is SGHAT and CDR2 is FQNNGV. V gave up 1 base and J gave up 3 bases, with 12 bases separating them. The CDR3 covers 15 residues.

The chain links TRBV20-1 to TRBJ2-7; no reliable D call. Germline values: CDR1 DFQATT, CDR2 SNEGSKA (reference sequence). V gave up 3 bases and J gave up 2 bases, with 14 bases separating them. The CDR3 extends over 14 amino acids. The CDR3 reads CSASGPDTTYEQYF. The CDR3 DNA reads TGCAGTGCTAGTGGGCCCGACACAACCTACGAGCAGTACTTC.

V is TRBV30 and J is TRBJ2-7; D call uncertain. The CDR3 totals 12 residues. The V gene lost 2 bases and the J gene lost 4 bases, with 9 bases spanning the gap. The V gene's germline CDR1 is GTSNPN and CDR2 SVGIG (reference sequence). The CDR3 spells CAWSWAEYEQYF. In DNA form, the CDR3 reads TGTGCCTGGAGTTGGGCAGAGTACGAGCAGTACTTC.

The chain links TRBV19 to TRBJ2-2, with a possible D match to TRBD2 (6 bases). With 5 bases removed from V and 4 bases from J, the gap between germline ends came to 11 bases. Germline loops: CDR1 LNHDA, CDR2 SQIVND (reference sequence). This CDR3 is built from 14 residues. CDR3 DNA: TGTGCCAGTAGTCAGGGACTTCGCACCGGGGAGCTGTTTTTT. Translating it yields CASSQGLRTGELFF.

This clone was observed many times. The DNA for the CDR3 is TGTGCCAGCAGCTTGGGAGGGGACTGGGATGAAAAACTGTTTTTT. Protein sequence: CASSLGGDWDEKLFF. V gene TRBV5-6 combines with J gene TRBJ1-4, with a tentative D call TRBD1 (5 bases). V was shortened by 0 bases and J by 6 bases, with 12 bases between the two germline ends. The CDR3 length is 15 residues. Per the germline V gene, CDR1 is SGHDT and CDR2 is YYEEEE.

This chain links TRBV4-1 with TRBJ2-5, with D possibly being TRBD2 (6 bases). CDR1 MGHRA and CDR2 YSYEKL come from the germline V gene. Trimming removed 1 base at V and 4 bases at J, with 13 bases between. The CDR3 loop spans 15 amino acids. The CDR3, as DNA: TGCGCCAGCAGCCAAGGCAGGGCAGCGGGAGAGACCCAGTACTTC. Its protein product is CASSQGRAAGETQYF.

CDR3 in DNA: TGTGCCAGCAGCTTAGTAGCGTGGCTTGCTAGCACAGATACGCAGTATTTT. This codes for CASSLVAWLASTDTQYF. The chain combines TRBV7-2 with TRBJ2-3; possible D gene TRBD2, 5 bases. Germline-derived CDR1 and CDR2 are SGHTA and FQGNSA. This CDR3 spans 17 amino acids. The germline V and J ends were trimmed by 1 base and 0 bases, with 14 bases remaining between them.

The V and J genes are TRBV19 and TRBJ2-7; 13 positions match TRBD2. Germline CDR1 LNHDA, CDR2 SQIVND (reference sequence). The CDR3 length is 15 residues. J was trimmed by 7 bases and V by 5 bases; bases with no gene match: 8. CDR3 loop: CASSALAGGPGEQYF. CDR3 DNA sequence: TGTGCCAGTAGTGCACTAGCGGGAGGGCCTGGAGAGCAGTACTTC.

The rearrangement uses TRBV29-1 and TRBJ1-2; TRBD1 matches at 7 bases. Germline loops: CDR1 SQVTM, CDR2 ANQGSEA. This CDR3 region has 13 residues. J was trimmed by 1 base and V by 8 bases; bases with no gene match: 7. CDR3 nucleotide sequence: TGCAGCTGCCGGGACAGCAGTAACTATGGCTACACCTTC. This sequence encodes CSCRDSSNYGYTF.

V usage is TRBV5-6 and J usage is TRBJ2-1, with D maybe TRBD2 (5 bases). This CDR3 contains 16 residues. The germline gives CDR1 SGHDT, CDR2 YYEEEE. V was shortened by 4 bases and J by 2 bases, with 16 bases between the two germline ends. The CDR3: CASSPPRGNPYNEQFF. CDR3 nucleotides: TGTGCCAGCAGCCCCCCCCGGGGTAACCCCTACAATGAGCAGTTCTTC.

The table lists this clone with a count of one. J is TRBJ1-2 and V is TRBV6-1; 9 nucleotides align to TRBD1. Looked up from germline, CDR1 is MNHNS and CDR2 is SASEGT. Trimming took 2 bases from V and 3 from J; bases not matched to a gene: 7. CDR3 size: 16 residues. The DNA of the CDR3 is TGTGCCAGCAGTGAAATGGACAGGGGACATCACTATGGCTACACCTTC. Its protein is CASSEMDRGHHYGYTF.

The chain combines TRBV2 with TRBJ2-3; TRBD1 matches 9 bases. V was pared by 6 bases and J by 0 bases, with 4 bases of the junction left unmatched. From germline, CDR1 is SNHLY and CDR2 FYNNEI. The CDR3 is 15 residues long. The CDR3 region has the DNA TGTGCCAGCAGAAGGACAGGGGACAGCACAGATACGCAGTATTTT. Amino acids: CASRRTGDSTDTQYF.

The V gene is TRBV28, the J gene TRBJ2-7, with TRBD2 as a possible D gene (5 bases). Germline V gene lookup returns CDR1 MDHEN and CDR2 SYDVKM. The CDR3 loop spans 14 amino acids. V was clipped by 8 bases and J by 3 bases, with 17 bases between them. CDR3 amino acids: CASLQPSPGYEQYF. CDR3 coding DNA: TGTGCCAGCCTTCAGCCTAGCCCGGGCTACGAGCAGTACTTC.

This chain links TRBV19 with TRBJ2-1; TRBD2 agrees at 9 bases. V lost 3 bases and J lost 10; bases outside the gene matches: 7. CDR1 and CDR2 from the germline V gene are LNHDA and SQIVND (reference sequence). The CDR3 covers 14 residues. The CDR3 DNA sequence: TGTGCCAGTAGTATCGTAGCGGGAGTCAGCGAGCAGTTCTTC. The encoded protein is CASSIVAGVSEQFF.

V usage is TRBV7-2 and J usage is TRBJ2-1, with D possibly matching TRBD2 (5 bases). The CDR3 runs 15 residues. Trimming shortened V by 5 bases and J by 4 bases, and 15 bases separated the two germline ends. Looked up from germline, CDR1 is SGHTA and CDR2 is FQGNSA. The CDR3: CASSRSSGDYNEQFF. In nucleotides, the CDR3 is TGTGCCAGCAGCCGGAGCAGCGGTGATTACAATGAGCAGTTCTTC.

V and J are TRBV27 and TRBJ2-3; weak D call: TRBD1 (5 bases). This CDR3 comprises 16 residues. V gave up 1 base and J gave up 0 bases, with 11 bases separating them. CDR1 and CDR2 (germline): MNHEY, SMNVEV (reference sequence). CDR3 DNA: TGTGCCAGCAGTTTATGGGGCGGAGAAAGCACAGATACGCAGTATTTT. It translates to CASSLWGGESTDTQYF.

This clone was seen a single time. The DNA for the CDR3 is TGTGCCAGTAGTATCCGGGGGGCGGGGCTGCTCTACGAGCAGTACTTC. This codes for CASSIRGAGLLYEQYF. This chain uses TRBV19 with TRBJ2-7; D perhaps matches TRBD2 (7 bases). The CDR3 length is 16 residues. Between the trimmed V and J ends, which lost 3 bases and 3 bases, there was a span of 18 bases. CDR1 is LNHDA and CDR2 is SQIVND in the germline V gene (reference sequence).

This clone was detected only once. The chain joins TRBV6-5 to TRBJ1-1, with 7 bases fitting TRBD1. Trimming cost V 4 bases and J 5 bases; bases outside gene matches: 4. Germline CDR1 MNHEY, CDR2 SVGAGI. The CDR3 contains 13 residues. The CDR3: CASSSDRATEAFF. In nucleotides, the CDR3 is TGTGCCAGCAGTTCTGACAGGGCTACTGAAGCTTTCTTT.

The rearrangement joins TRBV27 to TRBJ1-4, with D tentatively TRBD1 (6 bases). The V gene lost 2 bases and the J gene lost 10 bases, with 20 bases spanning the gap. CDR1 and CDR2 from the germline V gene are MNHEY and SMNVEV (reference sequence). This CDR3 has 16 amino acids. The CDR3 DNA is TGTGCCAGCAGTTTAAGGGGGGGGGACATGGCCCGAAAACTGTTTTTT. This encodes CASSLRGGDMARKLFF.